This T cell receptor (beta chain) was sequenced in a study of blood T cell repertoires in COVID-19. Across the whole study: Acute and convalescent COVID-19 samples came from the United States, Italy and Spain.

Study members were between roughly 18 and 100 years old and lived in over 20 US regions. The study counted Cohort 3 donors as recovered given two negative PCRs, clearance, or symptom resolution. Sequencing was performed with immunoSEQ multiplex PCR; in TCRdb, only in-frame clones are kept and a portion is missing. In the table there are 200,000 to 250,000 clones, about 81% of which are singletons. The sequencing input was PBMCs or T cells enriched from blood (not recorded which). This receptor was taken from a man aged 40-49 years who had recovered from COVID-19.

CDR3 DNA: TGCGCCAGCAGCCCGGAGGGGCGCTTCACTGAAGCTTTCTTT. Translated: CASSPEGRFTEAFF. J is TRBJ1-1 and V is TRBV5-1; tentative D call: TRBD1 (5 bases). Germline V gene sequence: CDR1 SGHRS, CDR2 YFSETQ. V was clipped by 4 bases and J by 4 bases, with 14 bases between them. The CDR3 totals 14 residues. The full variable domain, its missing parts supplied by reference TRBV5-1 and TRBJ1-1, is KAGVTQTPRYLIKTRGQQVTLSCSPISGHRSVSWYQQTPGQGLQFLFEYFSETQRNKGNFPGRFSGRQFSNSRSEMNVSTLELGDSALYLCASSPEGRFTEAFFGQGTRLTVV.